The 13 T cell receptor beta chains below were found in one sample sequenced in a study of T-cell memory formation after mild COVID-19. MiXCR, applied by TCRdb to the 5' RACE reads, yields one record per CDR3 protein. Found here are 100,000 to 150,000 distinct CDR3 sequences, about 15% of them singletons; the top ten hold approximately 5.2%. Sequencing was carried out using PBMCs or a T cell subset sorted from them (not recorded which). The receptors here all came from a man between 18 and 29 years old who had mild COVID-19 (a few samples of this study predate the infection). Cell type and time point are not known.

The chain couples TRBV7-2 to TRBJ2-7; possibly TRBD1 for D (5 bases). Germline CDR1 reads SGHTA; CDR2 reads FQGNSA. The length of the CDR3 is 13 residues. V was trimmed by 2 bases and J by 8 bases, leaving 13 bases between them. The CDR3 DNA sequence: TGTGCCAGCAGCTTAACGGATCAGGGCAAGCAGTACGTC. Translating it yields CASSLTDQGKQYV.

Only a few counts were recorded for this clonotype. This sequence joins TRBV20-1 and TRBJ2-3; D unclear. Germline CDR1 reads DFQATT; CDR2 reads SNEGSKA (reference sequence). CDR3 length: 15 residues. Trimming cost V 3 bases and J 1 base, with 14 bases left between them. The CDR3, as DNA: TGCAGTGCTAGTCCATCGTCTCCGCGCACAGATACGCAGTATTTT. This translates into CSASPSSPRTDTQYF.

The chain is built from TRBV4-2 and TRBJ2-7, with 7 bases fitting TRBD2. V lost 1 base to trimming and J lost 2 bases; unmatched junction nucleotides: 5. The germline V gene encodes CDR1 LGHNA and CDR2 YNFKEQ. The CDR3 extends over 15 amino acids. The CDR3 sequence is CASSQAGGLTYEQYF. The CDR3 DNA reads TGTGCCAGCAGCCAAGCGGGGGGACTCACCTACGAGCAGTACTTC.

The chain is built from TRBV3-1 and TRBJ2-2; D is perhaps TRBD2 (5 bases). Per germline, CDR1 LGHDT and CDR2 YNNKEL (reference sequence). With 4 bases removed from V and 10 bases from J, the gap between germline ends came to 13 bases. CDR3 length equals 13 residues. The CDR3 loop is CASSRTSQEELFF. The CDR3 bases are TGTGCCAGCAGCCGGACTTCACAAGAGGAGCTGTTTTTT.

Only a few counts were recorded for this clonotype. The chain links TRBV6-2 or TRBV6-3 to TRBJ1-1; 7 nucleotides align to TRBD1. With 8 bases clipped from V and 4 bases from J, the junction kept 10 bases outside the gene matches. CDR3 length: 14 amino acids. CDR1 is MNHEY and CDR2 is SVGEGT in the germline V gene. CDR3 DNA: TGTGCCAGCCGCAACAGGGGAGGGAGCACTGAAGCTTTCTTT. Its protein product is CASRNRGGSTEAFF.

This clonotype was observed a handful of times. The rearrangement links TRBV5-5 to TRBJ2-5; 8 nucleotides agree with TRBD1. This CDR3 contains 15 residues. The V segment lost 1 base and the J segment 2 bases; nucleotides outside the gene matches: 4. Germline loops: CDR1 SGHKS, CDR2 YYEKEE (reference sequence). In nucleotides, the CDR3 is TGTGCCAGCAGCTTGACAGGGGGTTCTCAAGAGACCCAGTACTTC. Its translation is CASSLTGGSQETQYF.

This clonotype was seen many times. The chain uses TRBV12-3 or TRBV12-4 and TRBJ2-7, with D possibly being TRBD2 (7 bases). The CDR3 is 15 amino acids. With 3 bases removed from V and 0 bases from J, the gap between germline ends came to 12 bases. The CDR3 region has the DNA TGTGCCAGCAGTTTGGGGGGGGCCCTCTCCTACGAGCAGTACTTC. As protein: CASSLGGALSYEQYF.

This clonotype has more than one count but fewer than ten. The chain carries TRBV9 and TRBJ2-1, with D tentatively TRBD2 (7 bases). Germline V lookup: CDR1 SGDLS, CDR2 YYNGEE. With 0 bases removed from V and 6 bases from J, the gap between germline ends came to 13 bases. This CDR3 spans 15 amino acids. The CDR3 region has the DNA TGTGCCAGCAGCGTAGGCGGGGGACACTTCAATGAGCAGTTCTTC. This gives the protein CASSVGGGHFNEQFF.

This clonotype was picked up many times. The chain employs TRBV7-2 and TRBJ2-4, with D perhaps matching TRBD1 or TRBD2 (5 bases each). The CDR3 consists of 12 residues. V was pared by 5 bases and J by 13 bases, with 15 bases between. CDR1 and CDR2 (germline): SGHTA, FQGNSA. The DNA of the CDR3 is TGTGCCAGCAGCGCTTCCGGGGCAATCCAGTACTTC. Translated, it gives CASSASGAIQYF.

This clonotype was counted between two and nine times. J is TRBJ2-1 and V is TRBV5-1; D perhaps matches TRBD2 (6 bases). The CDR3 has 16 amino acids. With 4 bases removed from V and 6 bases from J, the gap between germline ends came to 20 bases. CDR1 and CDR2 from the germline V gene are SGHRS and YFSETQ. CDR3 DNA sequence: TGCGCCAGCAGCCCCCTTGTCGGGGGTTTGGGCAATGAGCAGTTCTTC. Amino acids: CASSPLVGGLGNEQFF.

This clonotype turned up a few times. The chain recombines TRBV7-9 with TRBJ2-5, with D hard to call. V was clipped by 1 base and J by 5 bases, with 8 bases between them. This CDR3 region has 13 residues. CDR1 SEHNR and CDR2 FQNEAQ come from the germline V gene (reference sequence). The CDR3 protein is CASSLGRSETQYF. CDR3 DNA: TGTGCCAGCAGCTTAGGTCGCTCGGAGACCCAGTACTTC. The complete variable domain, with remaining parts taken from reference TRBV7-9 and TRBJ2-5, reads DTGVSQNPRHKITKRGQNVTFRCDPISEHNRLYWYRQTLGQGPEFLTYFQNEAQLEKSRLLSDRFSAERPKGSFSTLEIQRTEQGDSAMYLCASSLGRSETQYFGPGTRLLVL.

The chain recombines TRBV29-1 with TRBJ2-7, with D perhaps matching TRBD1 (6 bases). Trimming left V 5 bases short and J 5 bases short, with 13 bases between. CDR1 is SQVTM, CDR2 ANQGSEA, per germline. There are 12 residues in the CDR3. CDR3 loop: CSVRRQEHEQYF. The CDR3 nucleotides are TGCAGCGTTCGGCGACAGGAACACGAGCAGTACTTC.

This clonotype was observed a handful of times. The CDR3 protein is CASSLVVSSGGETQYF. The DNA for the CDR3 is TGTGCCAGCAGCTTAGTGGTGTCTAGCGGTGGGGAGACCCAGTACTTC. The chain employs TRBV7-2 and TRBJ2-5; TRBD2 matches at 7 bases. The length of the CDR3 is 16 residues. After removal of 1 base from V and 5 bases from J, the junction contained 10 bases not matched to a gene. Looked up from germline, CDR1 is SGHTA and CDR2 is FQGNSA.